These T cell receptor beta chains were read from a single sample in a study of OX40 agonist ivuxolimab in advanced cancers. Here immunoSEQ multiplex PCR was the method, and the copy in TCRdb shows in-frame clones only, minus some. This sample has some 60,000 clones, with around 90% found just once. Sequenced here: CD4+ or CD8+ T cells sorted from blood, sampled in a trial of the OX40 agonist ivuxolimab. These receptors were taken from an adult with an advanced solid tumor such as melanoma, head and neck, liver or kidney cancer. The CDR3 runs from the conserved cysteine through the conserved F or W. A D gene is named only where the DNA matches it firmly. The size field is filled for only some rows; it gives once, few, many or a size class.

TRBJ2-3 | NA | NA | TRBV16 | CASSQGRTLDTQYF | TGTGCCAGCAGCCAGGGAAGGACGTTAGATACGCAGTATTTT
TRBJ2-7 | NA | TRBD1 | TRBV11-3 | CASSLAGTGGLEQYF | TGTGCCAGCAGCTTAGCCGGGACAGGGGGTCTCGAGCAGTACTTC
TRBJ2-5 | NA | NA | TRBV4-1 | CASSQGFVEYTQYF | TGCGCCAGCAGCCAAGGTTTCGTGGAGTACACCCAGTACTTC
TRBJ2-7 | few | TRBD1 | TRBV11-3 | CASSPRTGSYEQYF | TGTGCCAGCAGCCCCCGGACAGGGTCCTACGAGCAGTACTTC
TRBJ1-3 | NA | NA | TRBV28 | CASSERVPNTIYF | TGTGCCAGCAGCGAGAGGGTCCCAAACACCATATATTTT
TRBJ2-3 | NA | NA | TRBV28 | CASSLEGHPHTQYF | TGTGCCAGCAGTTTGGAGGGGCACCCTCATACGCAGTATTTT
TRBJ1-4 | once | NA | TRBV4-3 | CASSQTPMGEKLFF | TGCGCCAGCAGCCAAACCCCTATGGGGGAAAAACTGTTTTTT
TRBJ2-6 | NA | NA | TRBV6-6 | CASSWISSGANVLTF | TGTGCCAGCAGTTGGATCAGCTCTGGGGCCAACGTCCTGACTTTC
TRBJ1-5 | NA | NA | TRBV6-5 | CASSPIGLSNQPQHF | TGTGCCAGCAGTCCCATTGGGCTCAGCAATCAGCCCCAGCATTTT
TRBJ1-2 | NA | NA | TRBV9 | CASSPRQTAVYGYTF | TGTGCCAGCAGCCCGCGACAGACCGCTGTCTATGGCTACACCTTC
TRBJ2-5 | NA | TRBD2 | TRBV4-3 | CASSPTSGTGETQYF | TGCGCCAGCAGCCCGACTAGCGGGACGGGAGAGACCCAGTACTTC
TRBJ2-1 | NA | TRBD1 | TRBV5-6 | CASSLGGLSSYNEQFF | TGTGCCAGCAGCTTAGGGGGCTTGAGCTCCTACAATGAGCAGTTCTTC
TRBJ2-1 | NA | NA | TRBV27 | CASSAVFGSGEQFF | TGTGCCAGCAGTGCCGTTTTCGGGAGCGGTGAGCAGTTCTTC
TRBJ2-5 | NA | TRBD1 | TRBV10-2 | CASSDGQGPGGTQYF | TGCGCCAGCAGCGACGGACAGGGGCCGGGAGGGACCCAGTACTTC
TRBJ2-1 | NA | TRBD2 | TRBV28 | CASINSGAYNEQFF | TGTGCCAGCATCAATAGCGGGGCCTACAATGAGCAGTTCTTC
TRBJ2-6 | NA | TRBD1 | TRBV7-3 | CASSLQGGHLLSGANVLTF | TGTGCCAGCAGCTTACAAGGGGGCCATCTCCTCTCTGGGGCCAACGTCCTGACTTTC
TRBJ2-1 | NA | TRBD2 | TRBV7-6 | CASSLLAGGVNEQFF | TGTGCCAGCAGCCTACTAGCGGGAGGAGTGAATGAGCAGTTCTTC
TRBJ2-1 | NA | TRBD1 | TRBV18 | CATGTGTGNEQFF | TGTGCCACCGGGACAGGGACTGGAAATGAGCAGTTCTTC
TRBJ2-7 | NA | NA | TRBV20-1 | CSARGNNEQYF | TGCAGTGCTCGGGGGAACAACGAGCAGTACTTC
TRBJ2-3 | once | NA | TRBV18 | CASSPMGDTQYF | TGTGCCAGCTCACCCATGGGAGATACGCAGTATTTT
TRBJ2-3 | NA | TRBD2 | TRBV10-3 | CAIRSSGGTDTQYF | TGTGCCATCAGGTCTAGCGGGGGCACAGATACGCAGTATTTT
TRBJ2-2 | NA | NA | TRBV10-3 | CAISESGQLTGELFF | TGTGCCATCAGTGAGTCAGGACAGCTCACCGGGGAGCTGTTTTTT
TRBJ2-3 | NA | NA | TRBV7-2 | CASSLTWDTQYF | TGTGCCAGCAGCTTGACTTGGGATACGCAGTATTTT
TRBJ2-7 | NA | NA | TRBV6-1 | CASSRYLPLEQYF | TGTGCCAGTAGCCGGTATCTGCCTCTCGAGCAGTACTTC
TRBJ2-3 | NA | NA | TRBV7-6 | CASSLRPDSTDTQYF | TGTGCCAGCAGCTTACGTCCGGACAGCACAGATACGCAGTATTTT
TRBJ2-3 | NA | NA | TRBV2 | CASSEARNTDTQYF | TGTGCCAGCAGTGAAGCGCGGAACACAGATACGCAGTATTTT